This TCR beta chain came from a study of beta chain features in type 1 diabetes. Study context: The examined sorted cells totaled around 100 million across samples. Points from the study as a whole: TCRB rearrangement may or may not be influenced by HLA type; here this remained unresolved.

Since all of the isolated RNA was reverse transcribed, expressed TCRB transcripts were what got sequenced. The data were produced by immunoSEQ multiplex PCR, yet TCRdb's version contains in-frame clones alone and is incomplete. The sample consists of approximately 40,000 clones, 50% of them appearing once. This clone has only a few counts. Its specificity is not known. Germline CDR1 is SGHDT and CDR2 is YYEEEE. CDR3 size: 14 residues. Trimming took 4 bases from V and 6 from J, leaving 15 bases between them. The sample comprised stem cell memory CD4+ T cells from blood. The TCR sequence derives from a woman in her 30s in good health. The chain couples TRBV5-6 to TRBJ2-3, with D hard to call. The CDR3 is CASSVLIRSDTQYF. The CDR3 region has the DNA TGTGCCAGCAGCGTTCTTATTCGGTCGGATACGCAGTATTTT.